The 22 T cell receptor beta chains presented below share a single source sample, sequenced in a study of cytomegalovirus exposure and HLA in healthy donors. PCR employed 60 Vbeta and 13 Jbeta primers. The protocol was immunoSEQ multiplex PCR, while the TCRdb copy is restricted to in-frame clones and leaves out a portion. In total, the table holds roughly 100,000 clones. Sequenced input: PBMCs. Every receptor here comes from a man between 35 and 55 years old in good health and CMV-seronegative.

The rearrangement links TRBV19 to TRBJ2-5, with a tentative D call TRBD1 (6 bases). The CDR3 sequence is 14 residues long. Germline V CDR1 and CDR2: LNHDA, SQIVND (reference sequence). Trimming removed 4 bases at V and 1 base at J, with 10 bases between. CDR3 residues: CASSKAGAQETQYF. The CDR3 DNA reads TGTGCCAGTAGTAAGGCAGGGGCCCAAGAGACCCAGTACTTC.

The CDR3 coding sequence is TGTGCCAGTAGTATACTAGCGACTTCCAAAGAGACCCAGTACTTC. This sequence encodes CASSILATSKETQYF. This chain joins TRBV19 and TRBJ2-5, with D maybe TRBD2 (6 bases). From germline, CDR1 is LNHDA and CDR2 SQIVND (reference sequence). V shed 2 bases and J shed 3 bases, with 13 bases lying between them. The CDR3 has 15 amino acids. Full variable domain (missing parts from reference TRBV19 and TRBJ2-5): DGGITQSPKYLFRKEGQNVTLSCEQNLNHDAMYWYRQDPGQGLRLIYYSQIVNDFQKGDIAEGYSVSREKKESFPLTVTSAQKNPTAFYLCASSILATSKETQYFGPGTRLLVL.

This chain joins TRBV28 and TRBJ1-1; D may be TRBD1 (5 bases). Germline CDR1 MDHEN, CDR2 SYDVKM. This CDR3 is built from 12 residues. V shed 3 bases and J shed 6 bases, with 8 bases lying between them. CDR3 region: CASSFPGAEAFF. CDR3 nucleotide sequence: TGTGCCAGCAGTTTTCCGGGGGCTGAAGCTTTCTTT. Supplemented by reference TRBV28 and TRBJ1-1, the full variable domain reads DVKVTQSSRYLVKRTGEKVFLECVQDMDHENMFWYRQDPGLGLRLIYFSYDVKMKEKGDIPEGYSVSREKKERFSLILESASTNQTSMYLCASSFPGAEAFFGQGTRLTVV.

The chain has TRBV7-2 and TRBJ2-7; D is ambiguous. The CDR3 has 16 residues. Between the trimmed V and J ends, which lost 1 base and 3 bases, there was a span of 16 bases. In germline, CDR1 is SGHTA, CDR2 FQGNSA. The CDR3 nucleotides read TGTGCCAGCAGCTTAGGATCTATCGTTACTGGCTACGAGCAGTACTTC. Amino acid sequence: CASSLGSIVTGYEQYF.

With respect to this clone: Other nucleotide sequences from this sample produce the same CDR3. The genes are TRBV30 and TRBJ1-5; D possibly corresponds to TRBD1 (6 bases). The CDR3 spans 13 residues. V lost 5 bases and J 5 bases, leaving 13 bases between the germline ends. Germline lookup yields CDR1 GTSNPN and CDR2 SVGIG (reference sequence). The CDR3 region is CAWSSSGDQPQHF. CDR3 DNA sequence: TGTGCCTGGTCCTCGTCAGGGGATCAGCCCCAGCATTTT.

The J gene is TRBJ2-2, the V gene TRBV28, with 13 bases aligning to TRBD2. Germline V gene sequence: CDR1 MDHEN, CDR2 SYDVKM. This CDR3 is 18 amino acids long. V was pared by 5 bases and J by 0 bases, with 6 bases of the junction left unmatched. The CDR3 nucleotides read TGTGCCAGCAGTATACAGGGGACTAGCGGGACGAACACCGGGGAGCTGTTTTTT. This gives the protein CASSIQGTSGTNTGELFF.

As to this clone: Other DNA sequences in the sample encode the same CDR3. J is TRBJ1-1 and V is TRBV18; D ambiguous. Trimming removed 3 bases from V and 1 base from J, with 6 bases in between. The CDR3 spans 13 residues. Germline CDR1 is KGHSH and CDR2 is LQKENI. CDR3 in amino acids: CASSPKQNTEAFF. In nucleotides, the CDR3 is TGTGCCAGCTCACCTAAACAGAACACTGAAGCTTTCTTT.

The rearrangement joins TRBV5-1 to TRBJ1-3; maybe TRBD1 (5 bases). Trimming took off 4 bases at V and 0 bases at J, with 11 bases between the two ends. The CDR3 extends over 15 amino acids. Germline assignment: CDR1 SGHRS and CDR2 YFSETQ. CDR3 region: CASSRGHGSGNTIYF. CDR3 DNA sequence: TGCGCCAGCAGCCGAGGACATGGCTCTGGAAACACCATATATTTT.

The CDR3 coding sequence is TGTGCCAGTAGGGCGGGACTAGCGGGAGGACCCTACGAGCAGTACTTC. Protein product: CASRAGLAGGPYEQYF. The chain carries TRBV19 and TRBJ2-5; TRBD2 matches 15 bases. The DNA end is a closer match to TRBJ2-7, so the J assignment may be wrong. CDR3 length equals 16 residues. Germline loops: CDR1 LNHDA, CDR2 SQIVND (reference sequence).

The chain employs TRBV9 and TRBJ2-3; 14 bases line up with TRBD2. The germline V gene encodes CDR1 SGDLS and CDR2 YYNGEE. The V segment lost 6 bases and the J segment 3 bases; nucleotides outside the gene matches: 15. The CDR3 contains 19 residues. CDR3 loop: CASTLTLSGTSGRTDTQYF. The CDR3 DNA follows: TGTGCCAGCACCTTAACTCTATCCGGGACTAGCGGGAGAACAGATACGCAGTATTTT.

The J gene is TRBJ1-1, the V gene TRBV5-4, with D possibly being TRBD1 (6 bases). The CDR3 is made up of 14 amino acids. Trimming stripped 3 bases from V and 5 bases from J, with 14 bases between. From germline, CDR1 is SGHNT and CDR2 YYREEE (reference sequence). Written as DNA, the CDR3 is TGTGCCAGCAGCTACCCCGGGACATTAACTGAAGCTTTCTTT. Its translation is CASSYPGTLTEAFF. Together with reference TRBV5-4 and TRBJ1-1, the CDR3 gives the full variable domain: ETGVTQSPTHLIKTRGQQVTLRCSSQSGHNTVSWYQQALGQGPQFIFQYYREEENGRGNFPPRFSGLQFPNYSSELNVNALELDDSALYLCASSYPGTLTEAFFGQGTRLTVV.

The chain uses TRBV6-1 and TRBJ1-5; D is perhaps TRBD1 (5 bases). The V gene's germline CDR1 is MNHNS and CDR2 SASEGT. The CDR3 contains 15 residues. Trimming stripped 5 bases from V and 5 bases from J, with 16 bases between. The CDR3 is CASSSSGGGDQPQHF. In DNA form, the CDR3 reads TGTGCCAGCAGTTCAAGTGGGGGAGGGGATCAGCCCCAGCATTTT.

The V gene is TRBV27, the J gene TRBJ1-1; D may be TRBD1 (5 bases). The CDR3 covers 13 residues. The V and J ends lost 7 bases and 2 bases respectively, with 11 bases between them. Germline V gene lookup returns CDR1 MNHEY and CDR2 SMNVEV (reference sequence). Written as DNA, the CDR3 is TGTGCCAGCACCAAAACAGGAAACACTGAAGCTTTCTTT. Translation: CASTKTGNTEAFF.

Concerning this clone: The junction departs from the called germline gene at one end, perhaps through a read error. The same CDR3 also results from other DNA sequences found in this sample. The chain links TRBV6-1 to TRBJ2-7, with TRBD2 as a possible D gene (5 bases). Germline CDR1 reads MNHNS; CDR2 reads SASEGT. The CDR3 is 12 amino acids. CDR3 loop: CASSEPGYSKYF. CDR3 in DNA: TGCGCCAGCAGTGAGCCGGGATACTCCAAGTACTTC.

The chain joins TRBV4-1 to TRBJ2-2, with a tentative D call TRBD2 (5 bases). Germline V lookup: CDR1 MGHRA, CDR2 YSYEKL. This CDR3 is built from 19 residues. V was shortened by 0 bases and J by 0 bases, with 17 bases between the two germline ends. Written as DNA, the CDR3 is TGCGCCAGCAGCCAAGACCCCCCGGAGGCGCTGGCGAACACCGGGGAGCTGTTTTTT. Its protein is CASSQDPPEALANTGELFF.

The genes are TRBV16 and TRBJ1-2, with TRBD1 as a possible D gene (5 bases). The germline V gene encodes CDR1 KGHSY and CDR2 FQNENV. Trimming stripped 2 bases from V and 3 bases from J, with 7 bases between. The CDR3 is 13 residues long. CDR3: CASSQQGDYGYTF. The CDR3 nucleotides are TGTGCCAGCAGCCAACAGGGCGACTATGGCTACACCTTC.

This rearrangement joins TRBV28 to TRBJ1-2, with 8 bases fitting TRBD1. This CDR3 comprises 16 residues. Germline values: CDR1 MDHEN, CDR2 SYDVKM. J lost 7 bases, V lost 4 bases, and 14 bases had no gene match. The CDR3: CASSSLTTGAVGGYTF. CDR3 DNA sequence: TGTGCCAGCAGTTCACTCACGACAGGGGCGGTAGGTGGCTACACCTTC.

The chain is built from TRBV10-3 and TRBJ2-2; 8 nucleotides agree with TRBD2. This CDR3 contains 14 residues. Trimming took 8 bases from V and 6 from J; bases not matched to a gene: 8. Germline V lookup: CDR1 ENHRY, CDR2 SYGVKD. The CDR3 loop reads CAIFRGGDSGELFF. In DNA form, the CDR3 reads TGTGCCATCTTCCGGGGGGGAGATTCCGGGGAGCTGTTTTTT.

The V gene is TRBV5-1, the J gene TRBJ2-7; D is unresolved. Between the trimmed V and J ends, which lost 0 bases and 2 bases, there was a span of 6 bases. This CDR3 is built from 13 residues. Looked up from germline, CDR1 is SGHRS and CDR2 is YFSETQ. Written as DNA, the CDR3 is TGCGCCAGCAGCTTGGCCTCCCCCTACGAGCAGTACTTC. It translates to CASSLASPYEQYF.

CDR3 in amino acids: CASSLEARGGTDTQYF. In nucleotides, the CDR3 is TGTGCCAGCAGCTTAGAAGCCCGAGGGGGTACAGATACGCAGTATTTT. V usage is TRBV7-2 and J usage is TRBJ2-3, with D perhaps matching TRBD1 (6 bases). This CDR3 contains 16 residues. V was trimmed by 1 base and J by 3 bases, leaving 14 bases between them. Germline lookup yields CDR1 SGHTA and CDR2 FQGNSA. The complete variable domain, with remaining parts taken from reference TRBV7-2 and TRBJ2-3, reads GAGVSQSPSNKVTEKGKDVELRCDPISGHTALYWYRQSLGQGLEFLIYFQGNSAPDKSGLPSDRFSAERTGGSVSTLTIQRTQQEDSAVYLCASSLEARGGTDTQYFGPGTRLTVL.

CDR3 in amino acids: CASSLGVATGGAYEKLFF. The CDR3 DNA reads as TGCGCCAGCAGCTTGGGAGTCGCAACAGGGGGCGCTTATGAAAAACTGTTTTTT. The rearrangement joins TRBV5-1 to TRBJ1-4, with 9 nucleotides matching TRBD1. The CDR3 is made up of 18 amino acids. The junction had 12 bases not matched to a gene; V was cut back by 0 bases and J by 6 bases. CDR1 SGHRS and CDR2 YFSETQ come from the germline V gene.

The rearrangement uses TRBV5-1 and TRBJ1-6; D not resolved. The CDR3 runs to 15 residues. V gave up 3 bases and J gave up 7 bases, with 14 bases separating them. Germline lookup yields CDR1 SGHRS and CDR2 YFSETQ. The CDR3 loop is CASSSQVLANSPLHF. The DNA of the CDR3 is TGCGCCAGCAGCTCCCAGGTCTTGGCGAATTCACCCCTCCACTTT.